This T cell receptor (beta chain) was documented in a study of regulatory and conventional T cells in RAG deficiency. Overall study findings and caveats: RAG-deficient patients showed markedly lower Shannon entropy and higher Simpson indices than control T-cell subsets. Omenn syndrome and CID/AS patients had around 100-fold fewer unique Treg TCR beta sequences, versus around 10-fold elsewhere. Shorter CDR3s in all patient subsets; >85% Treg-Tconv overlap in Omenn.

About this clone itself: Its target is not known. The junction departs from the called germline gene at one end, perhaps through a read error.

Assay used: immunoSEQ multiplex PCR; TCRdb lists only in-frame clones, some missing. The sample lists 25,000 to 35,000 clones, nearly 95% occurring once. Genomic DNA came from blood conventional CD4+ T cells gated CD25-low CD127-high. This CDR3 region has 16 residues. The germline gives CDR1 LNHDA, CDR2 SQIVND (reference sequence). These data were also reused for a study on regulatory T cells. That paper adds: Primers: 52 TRBV forward and 13 TRBJ reverse. Patient repertoires had restricted TRB V-J pairs and skewed V and J usage, most in Tregs.

The receptor comes from a human donor in good health. Sequenced input: CD25- CD4+ T cells sorted from blood. The chain uses TRBV19 and TRBJ2-2, with 8 bases lining up with TRBD1. Here the CDR3 reads CASSSFGQGYTGEPFF. The CDR3, as DNA: TGTGCCAGTAGTAGCTTTGGACAGGGCTACACCGGGGAGCCGTTTTTT.